This TCR beta chain derives from a study of blood T cell repertoires in COVID-19. Study background: Material from acute and convalescent COVID-19 was sourced from the United States, Italy and Spain. T cells, B-cell-depleted T cells, or PBMCs provided the cDNA or gDNA that served as material.

Original methodology: Nucleated cell counts were estimated from reference gene primer amplification. Method: immunoSEQ multiplex PCR; TCRdb's copy keeps in-frame clones and lacks some. Clone size and V and J calls were adopted from that table, with D and trimming inferred from the DNA. The profile shows approximately 93,000 clones, approximately 79% of them singletons. In germline, CDR1 is SGHNT, CDR2 YYREEE (reference sequence). This CDR3 spans 13 amino acids. The ends were cut back, 0 bases at V and 9 bases at J, with 12 bases in the middle. This receptor was identified in a woman at least 80 years old with acute or convalescent COVID-19. This chain connects TRBV5-4 to TRBJ2-5; maybe TRBD1 (6 bases). The sample comprised peripheral blood. The DNA for the CDR3 is TGTGCCAGCAGCTTGGGACTACCAGGGGCCCAGTACTTC. Translation: CASSLGLPGAQYF.